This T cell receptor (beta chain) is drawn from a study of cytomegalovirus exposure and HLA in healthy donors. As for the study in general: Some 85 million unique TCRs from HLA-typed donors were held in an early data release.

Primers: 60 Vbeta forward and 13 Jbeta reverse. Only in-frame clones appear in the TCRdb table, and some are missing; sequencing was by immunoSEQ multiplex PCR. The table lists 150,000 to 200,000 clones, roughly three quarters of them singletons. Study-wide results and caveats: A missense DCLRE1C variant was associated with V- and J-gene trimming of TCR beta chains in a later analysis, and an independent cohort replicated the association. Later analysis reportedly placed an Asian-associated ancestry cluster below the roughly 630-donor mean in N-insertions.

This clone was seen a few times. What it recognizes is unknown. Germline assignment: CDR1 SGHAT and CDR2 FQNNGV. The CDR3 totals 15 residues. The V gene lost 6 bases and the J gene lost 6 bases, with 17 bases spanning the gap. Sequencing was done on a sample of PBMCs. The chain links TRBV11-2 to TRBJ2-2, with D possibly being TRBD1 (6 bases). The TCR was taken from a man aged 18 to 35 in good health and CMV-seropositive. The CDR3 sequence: CASSPQGYPPGELFF. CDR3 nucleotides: TGTGCCAGCAGTCCTCAGGGGTACCCCCCCGGGGAGCTGTTTTTT.